Listed here are 22 T cell receptor beta chains from one sample, sequenced in a study of post-analysis software for immune sequencing data. These receptors have no identified antigens. Whole-study findings and limits: TRBV5-6, TRBV5-1 and TRBV20-1 were among several TRBV segments more frequent in patients than controls.

The TCR beta cDNA libraries contained unique molecular identifiers. TCRdb processed the PCR reads anew with MiXCR; each CDR3 protein has one entry. This sample yields 820,000 or so distinct CDR3 sequences, of which about 57% are seen a single time; about 4.5% belongs to the top ten. The sequenced sample was blood. The receptors shown here come from a girl aged 10 to 17 with multiple sclerosis.

The V call is TRBV6-4, the J call TRBJ2-2, with TRBD1 matching 7 bases. CDR3 size: 15 residues. Per the germline V gene, CDR1 is MRHNA and CDR2 is SNTAGT. V was clipped by 3 bases and J by 0 bases; unmatched bases: 1. This CDR3 is CASSEGQSNTGELFF. The DNA for the CDR3 is TGTGCCAGCAGTGAGGGACAGTCGAACACCGGGGAGCTGTTTTTT.

V and J are TRBV6-5 and TRBJ2-1; 9 bases line up with TRBD1. Unmatched junction bases numbered 4, after V lost 5 bases and J lost 5 bases. This CDR3 is built from 14 residues. Germline V CDR1 and CDR2: MNHEY, SVGAGI. CDR3 amino acids: CASSRDRDHNEQFF. In DNA, the CDR3 is TGTGCCAGCAGTAGGGACAGGGATCACAATGAGCAGTTCTTC.

This chain joins TRBV7-9 and TRBJ2-1; the D call may be TRBD1 or TRBD2 (6 bases each). V gave up 3 bases and J gave up 1 base, with 19 bases separating them. This CDR3 has 18 amino acids. Germline V gene data show CDR1 as SEHNR and CDR2 as FQNEAQ (reference sequence). CDR3 amino acids: CASSFRGAGEWSYNEQFF. The CDR3 DNA is TGTGCCAGCAGCTTTAGGGGGGCTGGCGAGTGGTCCTACAATGAGCAGTTCTTC.

This clonotype showed up just a few times. This chain connects TRBV6-5 to TRBJ1-2; tentative D call: TRBD1 (5 bases). CDR3 length: 15 residues. Trimming took 0 bases from V and 4 from J, leaving 12 bases between them. Germline V gene sequence: CDR1 MNHEY, CDR2 SVGAGI. The CDR3 spells CASSYSRQGRYGYTF. The CDR3 DNA is TGTGCCAGCAGTTACTCACGGCAGGGCCGCTATGGCTACACCTTC.

This rearrangement joins TRBV27 to TRBJ2-1; 7 nucleotides match TRBD1. The CDR3 length is 15 residues. J was trimmed by 8 bases and V by 6 bases; bases with no gene match: 13. Germline V CDR1 and CDR2: MNHEY, SMNVEV (reference sequence). The CDR3 here is CASRGFEGAGDEQFF. Written as DNA, the CDR3 is TGTGCCAGCAGGGGATTCGAGGGGGCAGGGGATGAGCAGTTCTTC.

The J gene is TRBJ2-4, the V gene TRBV2; D not resolved. Germline V lookup: CDR1 SNHLY, CDR2 FYNNEI. This CDR3 has 15 amino acids. Trimming pared 6 bases from V and 7 bases from J, leaving 19 bases between. CDR3 sequence reads: CASRDHRSGSNIQYF. The CDR3 nucleotides are TGTGCCAGCAGAGATCATCGCAGTGGTTCGAACATTCAGTACTTC. The complete variable domain, with remaining parts taken from reference TRBV2 and TRBJ2-4, reads EPEVTQTPSHQVTQMGQEVILRCVPISNHLYFYWYRQILGQKVEFLVSFYNNEISEKSEIFDDQFSVERPDGSNFTLKIRSTKLEDSAMYFCASRDHRSGSNIQYFGAGTRLSVL.

The chain uses TRBV29-1 and TRBJ2-6, with a weak D call TRBD1 (5 bases). CDR1 and CDR2 (germline): SQVTM, ANQGSEA. V lost 4 bases to trimming and J lost 2 bases, with 6 bases between them. This CDR3 has 13 amino acids. As DNA, the CDR3 is TGCAGCGTTGTAGGGGCTGGGGCCAACGTCCTGACTTTC. Amino acids: CSVVGAGANVLTF.

This clonotype appeared a few times. The chain couples TRBV20-1 to TRBJ2-7, with TRBD2 as a possible D gene (6 bases). The CDR3 sequence is 11 residues long. Germline V gene data show CDR1 as DFQATT and CDR2 as SNEGSKA (reference sequence). V gave up 6 bases and J gave up 6 bases, with 12 bases separating them. The DNA for the CDR3 is TGCAGTGCGGGGAGGTACGGCGAGCAGTACTTC. Translation gives CSAGRYGEQYF.

The chain is built from TRBV21-1 and TRBJ2-7; the DNA was not compared with TRBD1, the D call given in the table. TRBV21-1 is a recognized pseudogene. The CDR3 sequence is 15 residues long. The chain's CDR3 is CASNDRGTGTYEQYF. The CDR3 DNA reads TGTGCCAGCAACGATAGGGGGACAGGGACCTACGAGCAGTACTTC.

This clonotype appeared once. One junction end does not reproduce the germline sequence, and a read error may be involved. The V call is TRBV2, the J call TRBJ2-6; 8 nucleotides align to TRBD1. The CDR3 covers 16 residues. Looked up from germline, CDR1 is SNHLY and CDR2 is FYNNEI. The CDR3 loop is CASRTGLSSGASVLTF. The DNA for the CDR3 is TGTGCCAGCCGGACAGGGCTGTCCTCTGGGGCCAGCGTCCTGACTTTC.

CDR3 DNA sequence: TGCAGTGCTAGATACCCCGGGACCTTCTATGGCTACACCTTC. Translation gives CSARYPGTFYGYTF. The chain carries TRBV20-1 and TRBJ1-2; a weak D match, TRBD1 (5 bases). This CDR3 is built from 14 residues. CDR1 is DFQATT, CDR2 SNEGSKA, per germline (reference sequence). Trimming left V 2 bases short and J 4 bases short, with 14 bases between.

The table lists this clonotype with a few counts. The chain joins TRBV12-3 or TRBV12-4 to TRBJ1-4; 7 nucleotides agree with TRBD1. The junction had 9 bases not matched to a gene; V was cut back by 2 bases and J by 12 bases. This CDR3 has 14 amino acids. The CDR3 region is CASSLRLRDSELFF. The CDR3 nucleotides read TGTGCCAGCAGTTTAAGATTGCGGGACAGTGAACTGTTTTTT.

This clonotype was counted a few times. This CDR3 is CSARDLRDSSPLEQYF. CDR3 nucleotides: TGCAGTGCTAGAGATCTGAGGGATTCTTCCCCTCTCGAGCAGTACTTC. The chain couples TRBV20-1 to TRBJ2-7; D is perhaps TRBD2 (5 bases). The CDR3 totals 16 residues. V was clipped by 0 bases and J by 6 bases, with 21 bases between them. Germline V lookup: CDR1 DFQATT, CDR2 SNEGSKA (reference sequence).

The rearrangement links TRBV7-9 to TRBJ2-1; 12 bases are a match to TRBD2. V shed 1 base and J 7 bases; nucleotides not matched to a gene: 8. Germline lookup yields CDR1 SEHNR and CDR2 FQNEAQ (reference sequence). The CDR3 contains 17 residues. This CDR3 is CASSLGLAGGLPNEQFF. In DNA form, the CDR3 reads TGTGCCAGCAGCTTAGGCCTAGCGGGAGGGCTCCCGAATGAGCAGTTCTTC.

The chain uses TRBV20-1 and TRBJ2-5; 7 bases map to TRBD2. The germline gives CDR1 DFQATT, CDR2 SNEGSKA (reference sequence). The J segment lost 6 bases and the V segment lost 1 base, leaving 8 bases of the junction unmatched. The CDR3 has 14 amino acids. The CDR3 is CSARGSRSGQTQYF. The CDR3 nucleotides read TGCAGTGCTAGAGGGAGCCGTAGCGGGCAGACCCAGTACTTC.

This clonotype was seen a handful of times. This chain joins TRBV15 and TRBJ2-1; TRBD2 is a possible D gene (6 bases). Per germline, CDR1 LNHNV and CDR2 YYDKDF (reference sequence). The CDR3 totals 14 residues. Trimming pared 8 bases from V and 0 bases from J, leaving 11 bases between. Here the CDR3 reads CATSGLSSYNEQFF. Written as DNA, the CDR3 is TGTGCCACCTCGGGACTTAGCTCCTACAATGAGCAGTTCTTC.

The V gene is TRBV9, the J gene TRBJ2-3; 7 nucleotides agree with TRBD1. The CDR3 loop spans 15 amino acids. V trimming: 4 bases; J trimming: 2 bases; junction bases outside the gene matches: 7. Looked up from germline, CDR1 is SGDLS and CDR2 is YYNGEE. CDR3 protein: CASSPRGLDTDTQYF. CDR3 DNA sequence: TGTGCCAGCAGCCCTAGGGGGCTTGACACAGATACGCAGTATTTT.

This chain links TRBV20-1 with TRBJ2-4, with 7 bases aligning to TRBD1. The J call may not be correct, given that the DNA end is closer to TRBJ2-7. The CDR3 is 16 residues long. Germline V lookup: CDR1 DFQATT, CDR2 SNEGSKA (reference sequence). CDR3 nucleotides: TGCAGTGCTAGAGATCTCAGGGACAGTAGCTCCTACGAGCAGTACTTC. Its translation: CSARDLRDSSSYEQYF.

The chain is built from TRBV9 and TRBJ1-1; no clear D gene. Trimming left V 0 bases short and J 1 base short, with 10 bases between. The V gene's germline CDR1 is SGDLS and CDR2 YYNGEE. The length of the CDR3 is 15 residues. This CDR3 is CASSVVGESNTEAFF. In DNA, the CDR3 is TGTGCCAGCAGCGTAGTTGGTGAGTCGAACACTGAAGCTTTCTTT.

The gene calls are TRBV7-6 and TRBJ2-3; 11 nucleotides align to TRBD2. Germline V lookup: CDR1 SGHVS, CDR2 FNYEAQ. With 0 bases clipped from V and 5 bases from J, the junction kept 10 bases outside the gene matches. The CDR3 loop spans 18 amino acids. CDR3 DNA sequence: TGTGCCAGCAGCTTAGCTGGAACTAGCGGGAGATTGCTAGATACGCAGTATTTT. Translated: CASSLAGTSGRLLDTQYF.

This clonotype appeared a few times. The chain recombines TRBV29-1 with TRBJ2-5; 8 bases fit TRBD1. The assigned J gene may be wrong: the sequence end matches TRBJ2-7 better. Germline CDR1 is SQVTM and CDR2 is ANQGSEA. The CDR3 contains 13 residues. CDR3 sequence reads: CSVERQGIHEQYF. CDR3 nucleotide sequence: TGCAGCGTTGAAAGACAGGGGATCCACGAGCAGTACTTC.

The chain has TRBV5-1 and TRBJ2-3, with TRBD2 matching 8 bases. The CDR3 consists of 15 residues. Germline-derived CDR1 and CDR2 are SGHRS and YFSETQ. V trimming: 3 bases; J trimming: 4 bases; junction bases outside the gene matches: 7. As DNA, the CDR3 is TGCGCCAGCAGCTCTATAGCGGGGTACCCAGATACGCAGTATTTT. This sequence encodes CASSSIAGYPDTQYF.